These 30 T cell receptor beta chains came from one sample sequenced in a study of blood T cells in healthy people across ages. A second PCR of roughly 7 to 11 cycles used a sample-barcoded 5' primer and a J-beta primer mix. TCRdb fed the 5' RACE reads into MiXCR, producing one record per CDR3 protein. The data contain more than 750,000 distinct CDR3 sequences, about 29% of them singletons. The sample also formed part of further work on T cells of mothers and their children.

Input material: blood. These receptors were collected from a woman in her thirties or forties in good health.

This clonotype was recorded many times. The CDR3 DNA is TGTGCCAGCAGCAACAGTCGGACTAGCGGCTACGAGCAGTACTTC. Its protein is CASSNSRTSGYEQYF. V and J are TRBV6-2 or TRBV6-3 and TRBJ2-7; 10 bases map to TRBD2. CDR1 is MNHEY, CDR2 SVGEGT, per germline. The V gene end was trimmed by 6 bases and the J gene end by 3 bases; junction bases not matched to a gene: 8. The CDR3 has 15 amino acids.

In the case of this clonotype: A read error may explain this, as a much larger clone is one base away. This chain connects TRBV10-3 to TRBJ2-3; maybe TRBD1 (7 bases). The ends were cut back, 9 bases at V and 2 bases at J, with 15 bases in the middle. The CDR3 is 14 residues long. Germline lookup yields CDR1 ENHRY and CDR2 SYGVKD. The CDR3 reads CAIDQGDFTDTQYF. The DNA of the CDR3 is TGTGCCATAGACCAGGGGGACTTCACAGATACGCAGTATTTT.

This clonotype has a handful of counts. The rearrangement joins TRBV27 to TRBJ1-1; 10 bases map to TRBD1. V lost 5 bases, J lost 8 bases, and 11 bases stayed unmatched. In germline, CDR1 is MNHEY, CDR2 SMNVEV (reference sequence). CDR3 length equals 15 residues. CDR3 bases: TGTGCCAGCAGTGGCGGACAGGGGGGTTTTAGAGAAGCTTTCTTT. The encoded protein is CASSGGQGGFREAFF.

This chain connects TRBV5-1 to TRBJ2-1; a possible D gene is TRBD2 (5 bases). The CDR3 totals 15 residues. The germline CDR1 and CDR2 sequences are SGHRS and YFSETQ. V was shortened by 2 bases and J by 2 bases, with 11 bases between the two germline ends. The CDR3 sequence is CASSLLVSTYNEQFF. In DNA form, the CDR3 reads TGCGCCAGCAGCTTACTAGTGTCGACCTACAATGAGCAGTTCTTC.

Regarding this clonotype: The CDR3 does not end in the conserved phenylalanine or tryptophan, so this is likely a read error. The gene calls are TRBV20-1 and TRBJ2-5, with D unresolved. The CDR3 has 13 amino acids. CDR1 is DFQATT, CDR2 SNEGSKA, per germline (reference sequence). Trimming stripped 1 base from V and 2 bases from J, with 8 bases between. The CDR3 DNA reads TGCAGTGCTAGAGCGGCGGATCAAGAGACCCAGTACTGC. Its protein is CSARAADQETQYC.

This clonotype was recorded a few times. The chain joins TRBV15 to TRBJ1-2; weak D call: TRBD1 (6 bases). Trimming pared 5 bases from V and 3 bases from J, leaving 13 bases between. Germline assignment: CDR1 LNHNV and CDR2 YYDKDF (reference sequence). The CDR3 runs 14 residues. The CDR3: CATSVQQGDYGYTF. CDR3 DNA sequence: TGTGCCACCAGCGTACAACAGGGAGACTATGGCTACACCTTC.

This clonotype was seen ten or more times. The J gene is TRBJ2-7, the V gene TRBV20-1; 9 bases are shared with TRBD2. V shed 3 bases, J shed 3 bases, and the junction held 9 bases outside the gene matches. The CDR3 has 15 amino acids. Germline CDR1 is DFQATT and CDR2 is SNEGSKA (reference sequence). The CDR3 sequence: CSASPPGRGGYEQYF. The CDR3, as DNA: TGCAGTGCTAGTCCTCCCGGGCGGGGGGGCTACGAGCAGTACTTC.

V and J are TRBV6-1 and TRBJ2-2, with D uncertain. The CDR3 is 14 residues long. Germline V CDR1 and CDR2: MNHNS, SASEGT. Deletions cut 6 bases from V and 3 bases from J, with 11 bases between. CDR3: CASRTGTDTGELFF. The CDR3, as DNA: TGTGCCAGCAGGACCGGCACCGACACCGGGGAGCTGTTTTTT.

The chain joins TRBV20-1 to TRBJ1-2, with D maybe TRBD1 (6 bases). This CDR3 comprises 16 residues. Germline CDR1 and CDR2: DFQATT and SNEGSKA (reference sequence). V lost 1 base and J 1 base, leaving 16 bases between the germline ends. In DNA, the CDR3 is TGCAGTGCTAGAGGTACTCGGGGGCGCGGTAACTATGGCTACACCTTC. Translating gives CSARGTRGRGNYGYTF.

This rearrangement joins TRBV2 to TRBJ1-5, with D perhaps TRBD1 (6 bases). Germline V CDR1 and CDR2: SNHLY, FYNNEI. The CDR3 extends over 15 amino acids. Trimming took off 3 bases at V and 3 bases at J, with 12 bases between the two ends. CDR3: CASSERTVTNQPQHF. The DNA for the CDR3 is TGTGCCAGCAGTGAGCGGACAGTGACCAATCAGCCCCAGCATTTT.

This clonotype has only a few counts. The V and J genes are TRBV20-1 and TRBJ1-1; D unclear. Trimming removed 0 bases from V and 3 bases from J, with 14 bases in between. Germline V gene data show CDR1 as DFQATT and CDR2 as SNEGSKA (reference sequence). This CDR3 has 15 residues. The CDR3 nucleotides read TGCAGTGCTAGAGAAGGAGGCCGGGTGGACACTGAAGCTTTCTTT. Translation: CSAREGGRVDTEAFF.

Concerning this clonotype: A much larger clone lies a single base off, so this may be a read error. The chain is built from TRBV11-2 and TRBJ2-5, with 9 nucleotides matching TRBD2. The germline V gene encodes CDR1 SGHAT and CDR2 FQNNGV. This CDR3 region has 16 residues. CDR3 coding DNA: TGTGTTAGCAGCTTGGGCGGGGGGGCCAGGATGGAGACCCAGTACTTC. Protein sequence: CVSSLGGGARMETQYF.

Ten or more counts support this clonotype. The chain links TRBV20-1 to TRBJ2-7; D is unclear. The V gene's germline CDR1 is DFQATT and CDR2 SNEGSKA (reference sequence). The CDR3 loop spans 11 amino acids. The CDR3 loop reads CGSGTTYEQYF. Here the CDR3 DNA reads TGCGGTTCGGGCACCACCTACGAGCAGTACTTC.

This clonotype was recorded many times. The chain is built from TRBV20-1 and TRBJ1-6, with 10 bases aligning to TRBD1. This CDR3 is built from 15 residues. V gave up 5 bases and J gave up 10 bases; unmatched junction bases: 11. CDR1 and CDR2 (germline): DFQATT, SNEGSKA (reference sequence). For the CDR3, the DNA is TGCAGTGCTGTTGCCGGGACAGGGGTAAACTCACCCCTCCACTTT. As protein: CSAVAGTGVNSPLHF.

This clonotype has at least ten counts. The V gene is TRBV15, the J gene TRBJ2-5; 12 nucleotides agree with TRBD2. Germline trimming cut 5 bases from V and 5 bases from J; bases unmatched to any gene: 9. The CDR3 spans 16 residues. Per germline, CDR1 LNHNV and CDR2 YYDKDF (reference sequence). CDR3 sequence reads: CATSLRTGLAGETQYF. Here the CDR3 DNA reads TGTGCCACCAGCCTCCGAACTGGACTAGCGGGGGAGACCCAGTACTTC.

This clonotype was detected ten times or more. The J gene is TRBJ1-2, the V gene TRBV12-3 or TRBV12-4; possible D gene TRBD1, 5 bases. CDR3 length: 13 amino acids. Trimming pared 7 bases from V and 8 bases from J, leaving 17 bases between. CDR3 amino acids: CASTAIPGNGYTF. The CDR3 nucleotides are TGTGCCAGCACCGCCATTCCAGGGAACGGCTACACCTTC.

This clonotype was observed many times. The chain combines TRBV10-3 with TRBJ2-7; 7 positions agree with TRBD2. This CDR3 contains 12 residues. CDR1 is ENHRY and CDR2 is SYGVKD in the germline V gene. CDR3 coding DNA: TGTGCACTCGGGGGAGGGGATGGCGAGCAGTACTTC. Its translation is CALGGGDGEQYF.

The chain couples TRBV7-6 to TRBJ2-3; 12 bases are a match to TRBD1. With 6 bases clipped from V and 4 bases from J, the junction kept 11 bases outside the gene matches. This CDR3 has 17 residues. CDR1 is SGHVS, CDR2 FNYEAQ, per germline. CDR3 in amino acids: CASSQPSGTGGADTQYF. In DNA form, the CDR3 reads TGTGCCAGCAGTCAACCCTCCGGGACAGGGGGCGCAGATACGCAGTATTTT.

At least ten counts were recorded for this clonotype. The chain employs TRBV20-1 and TRBJ2-7; TRBD1 aligns across 7 bases. This CDR3 has 13 residues. Trimming at V came to 1 base and at J to 3 bases, leaving 3 bases not matched to a gene. Germline CDR1 reads DFQATT; CDR2 reads SNEGSKA (reference sequence). As DNA, the CDR3 is TGCAGTGCTAGAGTTGGACAGGACTACGAGCAGTACTTC. It specifies CSARVGQDYEQYF.

This chain joins TRBV5-5 and TRBJ2-1; 11 bases match TRBD2. The V and J ends lost 0 bases and 6 bases, in that order; junction bases with no gene match: 8. This CDR3 is built from 17 residues. Germline-derived CDR1 and CDR2 are SGHKS and YYEKEE (reference sequence). Here the CDR3 DNA reads TGTGCCAGCAGCTTGGCGGCTAGCGGGAGGTGGAGCAATGAGCAGTTCTTC. Translation: CASSLAASGRWSNEQFF.

The CDR3 loop is CASSLRAGAASEQYF. The CDR3 DNA is TGTGCCAGCAGCTTGCGGGCAGGGGCAGCAAGCGAGCAGTACTTC. The rearrangement uses TRBV5-4 and TRBJ2-7, with D perhaps TRBD1 (6 bases). Germline values: CDR1 SGHNT, CDR2 YYREEE (reference sequence). Trimming stripped 1 base from V and 6 bases from J, with 17 bases between. The CDR3 extends over 15 amino acids. The full variable domain, with the rest looked up from reference TRBV5-4 and TRBJ2-7, is ETGVTQSPTHLIKTRGQQVTLRCSSQSGHNTVSWYQQALGQGPQFIFQYYREEENGRGNFPPRFSGLQFPNYSSELNVNALELDDSALYLCASSLRAGAASEQYFGPGTRLTVT.

V is TRBV14 and J is TRBJ1-1, with 8 bases identical to TRBD1. This CDR3 contains 14 residues. Germline trimming cut 4 bases from V and 7 bases from J; bases unmatched to any gene: 8. Germline CDR1 reads SGHDN; CDR2 reads FVKESK. The CDR3 bases are TGTGCCAGCAGCCCTAGGCAGGGGGCCAGTGAAGCTTTCTTT. Translated: CASSPRQGASEAFF.

This chain uses TRBV29-1 with TRBJ2-5, with 7 nucleotides matching TRBD1. Unmatched junction bases numbered 10, after V lost 4 bases and J lost 5 bases. Germline V lookup: CDR1 SQVTM, CDR2 ANQGSEA. The CDR3 totals 14 residues. The CDR3 bases are TGCAGCGTTGTCGGACAGGCCGGGGTGGAGACCCAGTACTTC. This codes for CSVVGQAGVETQYF.

Only a few counts were recorded for this clonotype. The V and J genes are TRBV24-1 and TRBJ1-6; no reliable D call. The V gene lost 5 bases and the J gene lost 0 bases, with 10 bases spanning the gap. The CDR3 has 16 amino acids. Germline loops: CDR1 KGHDR, CDR2 SFDVKD. CDR3 nucleotide sequence: TGTGCCACCAGTGCCGGACCGCCCTCCTATAATTCACCCCTCCACTTT. Its protein product is CATSAGPPSYNSPLHF.

This clonotype appeared a few times. This sequence joins TRBV24-1 and TRBJ1-1, with 10 bases fitting TRBD1. The J segment lost 7 bases and the V segment lost 7 bases, leaving 2 bases of the junction unmatched. Germline-derived CDR1 and CDR2 are KGHDR and SFDVKD. The CDR3 contains 12 residues. CDR3 sequence: CATRTGGGEAFF. Written as DNA, the CDR3 is TGTGCCACCAGGACAGGGGGCGGTGAAGCTTTCTTT.

The genes are TRBV3-1 and TRBJ2-1; TRBD2 agrees at 7 bases. The J call may be in error: the DNA end matches TRBJ2-7 better. The CDR3 sequence is 14 residues long. CDR1 and CDR2 (germline): LGHDT, YNNKEL (reference sequence). The CDR3 here is CASSQQTSYNEQYF. CDR3 nucleotide sequence: TGTGCCAGCAGCCAACAGACTAGCTACAATGAGCAGTACTTC.

This clonotype was recorded a few times. J is TRBJ1-5 and V is TRBV3-1; D not resolved. In germline, CDR1 is LGHDT, CDR2 YNNKEL (reference sequence). This CDR3 comprises 14 residues. V was shortened by 2 bases and J by 5 bases, with 10 bases between the two germline ends. CDR3 sequence: CASSQNDGDQPQHF. The CDR3 nucleotides are TGTGCCAGCAGCCAAAACGACGGTGATCAGCCCCAGCATTTT.

This clonotype was counted at least ten times. The chain couples TRBV15 to TRBJ1-2, with a tentative D call TRBD1 (5 bases). Germline CDR1 reads LNHNV; CDR2 reads YYDKDF (reference sequence). This CDR3 has 14 residues. Trimming removed 4 bases at V and 3 bases at J, with 12 bases between. The CDR3 is CATSKEGLDYGYTF. CDR3 coding DNA: TGTGCCACCAGCAAGGAGGGGTTGGACTATGGCTACACCTTC.

The chain carries TRBV20-1 and TRBJ2-3, with D perhaps TRBD2 (6 bases). Trimming left V 5 bases short and J 4 bases short, with 16 bases between. The CDR3 extends over 14 amino acids. Germline V gives CDR1 DFQATT, CDR2 SNEGSKA (reference sequence). The chain's CDR3 is CSALRGASADTQYF. Written as DNA, the CDR3 is TGCAGTGCTTTAAGAGGGGCTAGCGCAGATACGCAGTATTTT.

In this sample, this clonotype turned up a few times. This chain uses TRBV29-1 with TRBJ1-1; D ambiguous. Trimming took 4 bases from V and 0 from J, leaving 3 bases between them. The germline gives CDR1 SQVTM, CDR2 ANQGSEA. This CDR3 contains 11 residues. The CDR3, as DNA: TGCAGCGTTGGCATGAACACTGAAGCTTTCTTT. This sequence encodes CSVGMNTEAFF.